A selection of T cell receptor beta chains follows, all from one sample in a study of blood T cell repertoires in COVID-19. The table came from immunoSEQ multiplex PCR; TCRdb's copy has only in-frame clones and leaves some out. Seen here are a few hundred thousand clones, more than 70% observed once, and the top ten hold around 11%. Sequenced: peripheral blood. These receptor sequences come from a woman aged 25 to 39 with COVID-19, enrolled during active disease. The CDR3 runs from the conserved cysteine through the conserved F or W. The D gene is left open where the match is weak. The size field is filled for only some rows; it gives once, few, many or a size class.

CDR3 protein: CASSSSGSYEQYF
CDR3 DNA: TGTGCCAGCAGCTCATCGGGATCCTACGAGCAGTACTTC
clone size: NA
V gene: TRBV7-3
J gene: TRBJ2-7
D gene: NA

CDR3 protein: CASSSWGGSGYEQYF
CDR3 DNA: TGTGCCAGCAGCTCCTGGGGCGGGAGTGGCTACGAGCAGTACTTC
clone size: NA
V gene: TRBV7-2
J gene: TRBJ2-7
D gene: TRBD2

CDR3 protein: CASSLDVENEQFF
CDR3 DNA: TGTGCCAGCAGCTTAGATGTAGAGAATGAGCAGTTCTTC
clone size: NA
V gene: TRBV11-3
J gene: TRBJ2-1
D gene: NA

CDR3 protein: CASSSPGQLDEQYF
CDR3 DNA: TGTGCCAGCAGCTCCCCGGGACAGTTGGACGAGCAGTACTTC
clone size: NA
V gene: TRBV3-1/TRBV3-2
J gene: TRBJ2-7
D gene: TRBD1

CDR3 protein: CASSLVSGTGDGNEQFF
CDR3 DNA: TGCGCCAGCAGCTTGGTCTCCGGGACAGGGGACGGCAATGAGCAGTTCTTC
clone size: once
V gene: TRBV5-1
J gene: TRBJ2-1
D gene: TRBD1

CDR3 protein: CASSPGTSGTGELFF
CDR3 DNA: TGTGCCAGCAGTCCCGGGACTAGCGGGACCGGGGAGCTGTTTTTT
clone size: once
V gene: TRBV28
J gene: TRBJ2-2
D gene: TRBD2

CDR3 protein: CASSSDRGFYNSPLHF
CDR3 DNA: TGTGCCAGCAGCTCGGACAGGGGGTTCTATAATTCACCCCTCCACTTT
clone size: NA
V gene: TRBV3-1/TRBV3-2
J gene: TRBJ1-6
D gene: TRBD1

CDR3 protein: CASSGQGQETQYF
CDR3 DNA: TGTGCCAGCTCAGGACAGGGTCAAGAGACCCAGTACTTC
clone size: NA
V gene: TRBV18
J gene: TRBJ2-5
D gene: TRBD1

CDR3 protein: CASSPWAGQDQPQHF
CDR3 DNA: TGTGCCAGCTCACCGTGGGCAGGGCAGGATCAGCCCCAGCATTTT
clone size: NA
V gene: TRBV18
J gene: TRBJ1-5
D gene: NA

CDR3 protein: CASSYPQAGELFF
CDR3 DNA: TGTGCCAGCAGTTACCCTCAGGCCGGGGAGCTGTTTTTT
clone size: NA
V gene: TRBV6-2/TRBV6-3
J gene: TRBJ2-2
D gene: NA

CDR3 protein: CASSEEASGYNEQFF
CDR3 DNA: TGTGCCAGCAGTGAAGAGGCTAGCGGTTACAATGAGCAGTTCTTC
clone size: once
V gene: TRBV2
J gene: TRBJ2-1
D gene: TRBD2

CDR3 protein: CASSRGTGELFF
CDR3 DNA: TGTGCCAGCAGCAGAGGCACCGGGGAGCTGTTTTTT
clone size: NA
V gene: TRBV6-5
J gene: TRBJ2-2
D gene: NA

CDR3 protein: CASEGTGAIKGYTF
CDR3 DNA: TGTGCCAGCGAGGGAACAGGGGCGATCAAGGGCTACACCTTC
clone size: NA
V gene: TRBV6-6
J gene: TRBJ1-2
D gene: TRBD1

CDR3 protein: CATSERGTEAFF
CDR3 DNA: TGTGCCACCAGTGAAAGGGGCACTGAAGCTTTCTTT
clone size: NA
V gene: TRBV24-1
J gene: TRBJ1-1
D gene: NA

CDR3 protein: CASNQQGTMNTEAFF
CDR3 DNA: TGTGCCAGCAACCAACAGGGAACCATGAACACTGAAGCTTTCTTT
clone size: NA
V gene: TRBV6-6
J gene: TRBJ1-1
D gene: NA

CDR3 protein: CASSLAGRSGYTF
CDR3 DNA: TGCGCCAGCAGCTTGGCTGGGAGAAGCGGCTACACCTTC
clone size: NA
V gene: TRBV5-1
J gene: TRBJ1-2
D gene: NA

CDR3 protein: CASSTPPREAFF
CDR3 DNA: TGTGCCAGCAGTACCCCCCCCAGGGAAGCTTTCTTT
clone size: NA
V gene: TRBV6-5
J gene: TRBJ1-1
D gene: NA

CDR3 protein: CASSPRTGNEQYF
CDR3 DNA: TGCGCCAGCAGCCCCCGGACAGGGAACGAGCAGTACTTC
clone size: NA
V gene: TRBV4-1
J gene: TRBJ2-7
D gene: TRBD1

CDR3 protein: CATQVSESSPLHF
CDR3 DNA: TGCGCCACCCAGGTCTCAGAGAGTTCACCCCTCCACTTT
clone size: NA
V gene: TRBV10-2
J gene: TRBJ1-6
D gene: NA

CDR3 protein: CASSPTGLGVGNQPQHF
CDR3 DNA: TGTGCCAGCAGCCCGACAGGGTTAGGGGTGGGCAATCAGCCCCAGCATTTT
clone size: NA
V gene: TRBV7-6
J gene: TRBJ1-5
D gene: TRBD1

CDR3 protein: CASTLGLAGGELFF
CDR3 DNA: TGTGCCAGTACCCTAGGACTTGCGGGTGGGGAGCTGTTTTTT
clone size: NA
V gene: TRBV19
J gene: TRBJ2-2
D gene: NA

CDR3 protein: CASSNGQGSRPLHF
CDR3 DNA: TGTGCCAGCAGTAATGGGCAGGGCTCAAGACCCCTCCACTTT
clone size: NA
V gene: TRBV6-5
J gene: TRBJ1-6
D gene: NA

CDR3 protein: CASSSSSSYNEQFF
CDR3 DNA: TGTGCCAGCAGCTCTTCTAGCTCCTACAATGAGCAGTTCTTC
clone size: NA
V gene: TRBV7-2
J gene: TRBJ2-1
D gene: NA

CDR3 protein: CASSRRVVAKNIQYF
CDR3 DNA: TGTGCCAGCAGCCGGAGAGTAGTAGCCAAAAACATTCAGTACTTC
clone size: NA
V gene: TRBV11-2
J gene: TRBJ2-4
D gene: NA

CDR3 protein: CASSGDSLANTGELFF
CDR3 DNA: TGTGCCAGCAGCGGGGATTCCCTCGCGAACACCGGGGAGCTGTTTTTT
clone size: NA
V gene: TRBV2
J gene: TRBJ2-2
D gene: NA

CDR3 protein: CSVGDRYTGELFF
CDR3 DNA: TGCAGCGTTGGGGACAGATACACCGGGGAGCTGTTTTTT
clone size: NA
V gene: TRBV29-1
J gene: TRBJ2-2
D gene: TRBD1

CDR3 protein: CASSMTGTGYEQYF
CDR3 DNA: TGTGCCAGCAGCATGACCGGGACAGGCTACGAGCAGTACTTC
clone size: NA
V gene: TRBV7-9
J gene: TRBJ2-7
D gene: TRBD1

CDR3 protein: CASSQDWASGVSGELFF
CDR3 DNA: TGTGCCAGCAGCCAAGATTGGGCTAGCGGGGTCTCGGGGGAGCTGTTTTTT
clone size: NA
V gene: TRBV3-1/TRBV3-2
J gene: TRBJ2-2
D gene: TRBD2

CDR3 protein: CASSQNRDPTDTQYF
CDR3 DNA: TGCGCCAGCAGCCAAAACAGGGACCCCACAGATACGCAGTATTTT
clone size: NA
V gene: TRBV4-1
J gene: TRBJ2-3
D gene: NA

CDR3 protein: CASRGATEAFF
CDR3 DNA: TGTGCCAGTCGTGGGGCCACTGAAGCTTTCTTT
clone size: NA
V gene: TRBV19
J gene: TRBJ1-1
D gene: NA

CDR3 protein: CASSHSSTGGADYGYTF
CDR3 DNA: TGCGCCAGCAGCCACAGCTCTACAGGGGGCGCGGACTATGGCTACACCTTC
clone size: NA
V gene: TRBV4-1
J gene: TRBJ1-2
D gene: TRBD1

CDR3 protein: CASSLDAGSDPNYGYTF
CDR3 DNA: TGTGCCAGCAGCTTAGACGCAGGGTCCGACCCTAACTATGGCTACACCTTC
clone size: once
V gene: TRBV7-9
J gene: TRBJ1-2
D gene: NA

CDR3 protein: CASRLAGGTRYNEQFF
CDR3 DNA: TGCGCCAGCAGGCTAGCGGGAGGGACGCGATACAATGAGCAGTTCTTC
clone size: NA
V gene: TRBV10-2
J gene: TRBJ2-1
D gene: TRBD2

CDR3 protein: CASSDFLFLGDPGNTIYF
CDR3 DNA: TGTGCCAGCAGTGACTTTCTTTTCCTAGGGGATCCTGGAAACACCATATATTTT
clone size: NA
V gene: TRBV6-4
J gene: TRBJ1-3
D gene: NA

CDR3 protein: CASSLIQGTFNQPQHF
CDR3 DNA: TGTGCCAGCAGTCTCATACAGGGTACGTTCAATCAGCCCCAGCATTTT
clone size: few
V gene: TRBV27
J gene: TRBJ1-5
D gene: NA

CDR3 protein: CASSERGAFF
CDR3 DNA: TGTGCCAGCAGTGAGCGGGGAGCTTTCTTT
clone size: NA
V gene: TRBV6-1
J gene: TRBJ1-1
D gene: NA

CDR3 protein: CASSHATRQGNEKLFF
CDR3 DNA: TGTGCCAGCAGCCACGCCACCAGACAGGGAAATGAAAAACTGTTTTTT
clone size: NA
V gene: TRBV3-1/TRBV3-2
J gene: TRBJ1-4
D gene: TRBD1

CDR3 protein: CASSWSGRGMIEQYF
CDR3 DNA: TGTGCCAGCAGCTGGAGCGGGAGAGGCATGATCGAGCAGTACTTC
clone size: NA
V gene: TRBV7-9
J gene: TRBJ2-7
D gene: TRBD2

CDR3 protein: CASSNRGLAGDTQYF
CDR3 DNA: TGTGCCAGCAGCAACAGGGGACTAGCGGGGGATACGCAGTATTTT
clone size: NA
V gene: TRBV11-3
J gene: TRBJ2-3
D gene: TRBD2

CDR3 protein: CASSPDNYIEKLFF
CDR3 DNA: TGTGCCAGCAGCCCGGACAACTATATTGAAAAACTGTTTTTT
clone size: once
V gene: TRBV7-2
J gene: TRBJ1-4
D gene: NA

CDR3 protein: CASSPGTGHMTKNIQYF
CDR3 DNA: TGTGCCAGCAGTCCCGGGACAGGCCACATGACCAAAAACATTCAGTACTTC
clone size: NA
V gene: TRBV6-2/TRBV6-3
J gene: TRBJ2-4
D gene: TRBD1

CDR3 protein: CASSTPKNTQYF
CDR3 DNA: TGTGCCAGCAGCACACCCAAGAATACGCAGTATTTT
clone size: NA
V gene: TRBV7-2
J gene: TRBJ2-3
D gene: NA

CDR3 protein: CSARGLETQYF
CDR3 DNA: TGCAGTGCTAGAGGACTAGAGACCCAGTACTTC
clone size: NA
V gene: TRBV20-1
J gene: TRBJ2-5
D gene: NA

CDR3 protein: CASSLEGQHNSPLHF
CDR3 DNA: TGTGCCAGCAGCTTAGAGGGACAGCATAATTCACCCCTCCACTTT
clone size: NA
V gene: TRBV11-2
J gene: TRBJ1-6
D gene: TRBD1

CDR3 protein: CASSTSGGSNQPQHF
CDR3 DNA: TGTGCCAGCAGTACATCAGGGGGATCAAATCAGCCCCAGCATTTT
clone size: NA
V gene: TRBV6-5
J gene: TRBJ1-5
D gene: TRBD1

CDR3 protein: CASSLVGHSYEQYF
CDR3 DNA: TGTGCCAGCAGTTTGGTAGGACACTCCTACGAGCAGTACTTC
clone size: NA
V gene: TRBV27
J gene: TRBJ2-7
D gene: NA